The clone carrying this T cell receptor (beta chain) occurred a few times. Its antigen is not known. The data stem from a study of T cell repertoires in cytomegalovirus infection. Study overall: HLA-B-restricted CMV epitopes that are well studied were used alongside recently identified HLA-C-restricted ones. Indications came from public TCR beta signatures; they pointed to CMV infection and to a matching HLA type. Study-level results: Identification of carriers of CMV plus the relevant HLA was performed using cumulative public TCR beta family frequency. Dominating the ex vivo response were TCR beta clonotypes that were CMV-specific and HLA-C-restricted.

The CDR3 runs 12 residues. V lost 1 base, J lost 14 bases, and 11 bases lay in between. Germline CDR1 and CDR2: SGHVS and FQNEAQ. TCRdb re-analysed the reads in MiXCR, keeping a single row per CDR3 protein. Of about half a million distinct CDR3 sequences listed, approximately 46% are singletons. Sequencing was performed on cultured PBMCs, taken from culture after CMV antigen stimulation. The clonotype was recovered from a human donor in good health (CMV status not recorded). Some clones in this sample may be carry-over from other donors' samples. This chain uses TRBV7-8 with TRBJ1-4; no definite D call. CDR3 in amino acids: CASSLVRSELFF. In DNA, the CDR3 is TGTGCCAGCAGCTTAGTGCGCAGCGAGCTGTTTTTT. The full variable domain, rest sourced from reference TRBV7-8 and TRBJ1-4, is GAGVSQSPRYKVAKRGQDVALRCDPISGHVSLFWYQQALGQGPEFLTYFQNEAQLDKSGLPSDRFFAERPEGSVSTLKIQRTQQEDSAVYLCASSLVRSELFFGSGTQLSVL.